Listed below are T cell receptor beta chains from one sample, sequenced in a study of sequential checkpoint blockade in melanoma. Libraries were prepared by immunoSEQ multiplex PCR; TCRdb keeps only in-frame clonotypes and omits some of them. The table records around 41,000 clones, about nine tenths of them present only once. This specimen was CD8+ T cells sorted from blood (inferred from file names), taken from a patient given nivolumab and ipilimumab in sequence. These receptors all come from a human donor with melanoma. Each CDR3 is given with its conserved first and last residue. The D gene is left open where the match is weak. Part of the rows lack a size; the others show once, few, many or a class for expanded clones.

>TRBD1|TRBV2|15|TRBJ1-1|NA
TGTGCCAGCAGTGAGGCAACAGGGGCCGGCACTGAAGCTTTCTTT
CASSEATGAGTEAFF
>TRBD1|TRBV7-9|13|TRBJ1-2|NA
TGTGCCAGCAGCCCGGGACAGATCTATGGCTACACCTTC
CASSPGQIYGYTF
>NA|TRBV28|16|TRBJ2-7|NA
TGTGCCAGCAGTACTTTCAGGGACTCGACCTCCTACGAGCAGTACTTC
CASSTFRDSTSYEQYF
>NA|TRBV25-1|11|TRBJ2-1|NA
TGTGCCAGCAGTGAATCCGATGAGCAGTTCTTC
CASSESDEQFF
>NA|TRBV27|14|TRBJ1-5|NA
TGTGCCAGCAGTTTAAACCCAGGTAATCAGCCCCAGCATTTT
CASSLNPGNQPQHF
>TRBD2|TRBV2|20|TRBJ2-5|NA
TGTGCCAGCAGTGAAGTACGGCTAGCGGGTTATAGGGAGCACCAAGAGACCCAGTACTTC
CASSEVRLAGYREHQETQYF
>NA|TRBV7-9|13|TRBJ2-7|NA
TGTGCCAGCAGCTTTGGGCTAGCTAACGAGCAGTACTTC
CASSFGLANEQYF
>NA|TRBV2|16|TRBJ2-7|once
TGTGCCAGCAGTGCGCCTCAGGGGCCACAGGTTGACGAGCAGTACTTC
CASSAPQGPQVDEQYF
>NA|TRBV9|12|TRBJ1-2|NA
TGTGCCAGCAGCGTACAGGGCTATGGCTACACCTTC
CASSVQGYGYTF
>NA|TRBV28|14|TRBJ1-2|NA
TGTGCCAGCAGCCTGGGAAAGAGGGCTTATGGCTACACCTTC
CASSLGKRAYGYTF
>NA|TRBV7-8|14|TRBJ2-2|NA
TGTGCCAGCAGCTTAGCGATGGCCGCCGGGGAGCTGTTTTTT
CASSLAMAAGELFF
>NA|TRBV6-5|11|TRBJ2-7|NA
TGTGCCAGCAGTTACCGGGACGAGCAGTACTTC
CASSYRDEQYF
>TRBD2|TRBV7-9|13|TRBJ2-2|NA
TGTGCCAGCAGCCCTAGCGGCACCGGGGAGCTGTTTTTT
CASSPSGTGELFF
>NA|TRBV7-2|14|TRBJ2-1|NA
TGTGCCAGCAGCTCCAGGACAGCCTACAATGAGCAGTTCTTC
CASSSRTAYNEQFF
>TRBD2|TRBV27|19|TRBJ2-1|NA
TGTGCCAGCACCCCGGGACTAGCGGGAGGGCGAACTTACTACAATGAGCAGTTCTTC
CASTPGLAGGRTYYNEQFF
>NA|TRBV9|15|TRBJ2-7|NA
TGTGCCAGCAGCGTAGAGGGGGGGCCCGCGGAGGAGCAGTACTTC
CASSVEGGPAEEQYF
>TRBD1|TRBV7-9|13|TRBJ1-5|NA
TGTGCCAGCAGGTTAGGGGGCCTGGAGCCCCAGCATTTT
CASRLGGLEPQHF
>NA|TRBV27|13|TRBJ2-7|NA
TGTGCCAGCAGCTTAGGGGCTTGGTACGAGCAGTACTTC
CASSLGAWYEQYF
>TRBD1|TRBV15|14|TRBJ2-7|NA
TGTGCCACCAGCCAAGGGGGCCAGGCCTACGAGCAGTACTTC
CATSQGGQAYEQYF
>TRBD1|TRBV28|16|TRBJ1-2|NA
TGTGCCAGCAGACTGTTTGGGACAGGGGCTGGCTATGGCTACACCTTC
CASRLFGTGAGYGYTF
>NA|TRBV29-1|12|TRBJ2-2|NA
TGCAGCGTTCCAGGGTGGACCGGGGAGCTGTTTTTT
CSVPGWTGELFF
>TRBD2|TRBV7-9|18|TRBJ2-3|NA
TGTGCCAGCAGCTTAACCCCTGTGACTAGCGGGAGTGTAGATACGCAGTATTTT
CASSLTPVTSGSVDTQYF
>NA|TRBV4-3|16|TRBJ1-2|NA
TGCGCCAGCAGCCAAAGTCGCCAGGGCCTGGGAATCGGCTACACCTTC
CASSQSRQGLGIGYTF
>TRBD1|TRBV7-9|15|TRBJ2-2|NA
TGTGCCAGCAGCTTAGGACAGGGTGACACCGGGGAGCTGTTTTTT
CASSLGQGDTGELFF
>NA|TRBV18|15|TRBJ2-2|NA
TGTGCCAGCTCACCAAGGGACTCGGGGGCCGGGGAGCTGTTTTTT
CASSPRDSGAGELFF
>TRBD1|TRBV28|16|TRBJ1-5|NA
TGTGCCAGCAGTGCTACACGGGACAGCGACAATCAGCCCCAGCATTTT
CASSATRDSDNQPQHF
>NA|TRBV29-1|15|TRBJ1-5|NA
TGCAGCGTCCCGTCCGAAGGGGGTTGGGGACAGCCCCAGCATTTT
CSVPSEGGWGQPQHF
>NA|TRBV25-1|11|TRBJ2-5|NA
TGTGCCAGCAGTGCCGGGGAGACCCAGTACTTC
CASSAGETQYF
>TRBD2|TRBV7-9|14|TRBJ2-7|few
TGTGCCAGCAGCCCCTCGGGGGGGCTCGACGAGCAGTACTTC
CASSPSGGLDEQYF
>TRBD2|TRBV7-7|15|TRBJ2-1|NA
TGTGCTAGCAGCTCACTAGCGGGACCCTACAATGAGCAGTTCTTC
CASSSLAGPYNEQFF
>NA|TRBV7-2|13|TRBJ1-1|NA
TGTGCCAGCAGCTTCAGGCAGAACACTGAAGCTTTCTTT
CASSFRQNTEAFF
>TRBD1|TRBV7-2|14|TRBJ2-7|few
TGTGCCAGCAGTCAGGGACAGGGGGCGTACGAGCAGTACTTC
CASSQGQGAYEQYF
>NA|TRBV6-1|12|TRBJ2-7|NA
TGTGCCAGCAGTGAAGTCTGGCTCGAGCAGTACTTC
CASSEVWLEQYF
>TRBD1|TRBV25-1|18|TRBJ1-4|NA
TGTGCCAGCAGTGAAGTGACAGGGGCATGGGCAACTAATGAAAAACTGTTTTTT
CASSEVTGAWATNEKLFF
>NA|TRBV7-9|12|TRBJ2-7|NA
TGTGCCAGCAACAGTCAGACCTACGAGCAGTACTTC
CASNSQTYEQYF
>NA|TRBV5-6|13|TRBJ2-3|NA
TGTGCCAGCAGCTCAATCCCGGCAGATACGCAGTATTTT
CASSSIPADTQYF
>TRBD2|TRBV5-6|17|TRBJ2-3|NA
TGTGCCAGCAGCCCGACGGCGGGGACTAGCGGCACAGATACGCAGTATTTT
CASSPTAGTSGTDTQYF
>TRBD2|TRBV14|18|TRBJ2-1|NA
TGTGCCAGCAGCCAAGATGGCCTGGCGGGAGGGATCTACAATGAGCAGTTCTTC
CASSQDGLAGGIYNEQFF
>NA|TRBV13|17|TRBJ2-2|NA
TGTGCCAGCAGCTTATCGTTATCAGGGATGTTATCCGGGGAGCTGTTTTTT
CASSLSLSGMLSGELFF
>NA|TRBV2|14|TRBJ2-1|once
TGTGCCAGCAGGGAGACTCAATCCTACAATGAGCAGTTCTTC
CASRETQSYNEQFF
>TRBD2|TRBV4-3|20|TRBJ2-1|NA
TGCGCCAGCAGCCAAGATCCTACTAGCGGGATAGCTAACTCCTACAATGAGCAGTTCTTC
CASSQDPTSGIANSYNEQFF
>NA|TRBV7-8|14|TRBJ1-1|NA
TGTGCCAGCAGCTTTGGTGGGGGCCGGACTGAAGCTTTCTTT
CASSFGGGRTEAFF
>NA|TRBV27|14|TRBJ1-1|NA
TGTGCCAGCACCTTAAACGGGGGGGGGCCTGAAGCTTTCTTT
CASTLNGGGPEAFF
>TRBD1|TRBV7-6|17|TRBJ1-1|NA
TGTGCCAGCAGCCCTGGACAGGGCGGTTTTTCGGGCACTGAAGCTTTCTTT
CASSPGQGGFSGTEAFF
>TRBD2|TRBV2|15|TRBJ2-1|NA
TGTGCCAGCAGTCTTATTAGCGGGAGGGTCCATGAGCAGTTCTTC
CASSLISGRVHEQFF
>NA|TRBV7-6|14|TRBJ2-3|NA
TGTGCCAGCAGCTTAGCTCCCGGGGGAGATACGCAGTATTTT
CASSLAPGGDTQYF
>NA|TRBV15|12|TRBJ2-3|NA
TGTGCCACCAGCAGTTGGGGAGGCCTACAGTATTTT
CATSSWGGLQYF
>NA|TRBV6-5|15|TRBJ2-1|NA
TGTGCCAGCAGTTCTCGGGACACACTTTACAATGAGCAGTTCTTC
CASSSRDTLYNEQFF
>NA|TRBV9|14|TRBJ2-1|NA
TGTGCCAGCAGCGTCCGCGGGCTCTACAATGAGCAGTTCTTC
CASSVRGLYNEQFF
>NA|TRBV7-6|16|TRBJ2-7|few
TGTGCCAGCAGCTTCTTGGTACAGGCCTTTACCTACGAGCAGTACTTC
CASSFLVQAFTYEQYF
>TRBD2|TRBV27|15|TRBJ2-3|NA
TGTGCCAGCAGTTTCTCGGGACTAGCGACAGATACGCAGTATTTT
CASSFSGLATDTQYF
>NA|TRBV9|15|TRBJ2-7|NA
TGTGCCAGCAGCGTAGGGTCGACAGGTGGCTACGAGCAGTACTTC
CASSVGSTGGYEQYF
>NA|TRBV19|13|TRBJ1-5|NA
TGTGCCAGTAGTACAGGGGTAGGGCAGCCCCAGCATTTT
CASSTGVGQPQHF
>NA|TRBV11-2|13|TRBJ1-4|NA
TGTGCCAGCAGCTCCGGGGGGAGGGAAAAACTGTTTTTT
CASSSGGREKLFF
>TRBD1|TRBV5-6|16|TRBJ2-3|NA
TGTGCCAGCAGCCAAGGGTATCAGGGGACAGCAGATACGCAGTATTTT
CASSQGYQGTADTQYF
>TRBD1|TRBV28|21|TRBJ2-7|NA
TGTGCCAGCAGTGGACAGGGGGTTGGTGTAATTTCGCGGGCCGACCCGTACGAGCAGTACTTC
CASSGQGVGVISRADPYEQYF
>TRBD2|TRBV27|14|TRBJ2-7|NA
TGTGCCAGCAGTTTAGCGGGGGGCTTATCCGAGCAGTACTTC
CASSLAGGLSEQYF
>NA|TRBV28|15|TRBJ1-4|once
TGTGCCAGCAGCTTACGCGCCGGGCGGGGGGGAAAACTGTTTTTT
CASSLRAGRGGKLFF